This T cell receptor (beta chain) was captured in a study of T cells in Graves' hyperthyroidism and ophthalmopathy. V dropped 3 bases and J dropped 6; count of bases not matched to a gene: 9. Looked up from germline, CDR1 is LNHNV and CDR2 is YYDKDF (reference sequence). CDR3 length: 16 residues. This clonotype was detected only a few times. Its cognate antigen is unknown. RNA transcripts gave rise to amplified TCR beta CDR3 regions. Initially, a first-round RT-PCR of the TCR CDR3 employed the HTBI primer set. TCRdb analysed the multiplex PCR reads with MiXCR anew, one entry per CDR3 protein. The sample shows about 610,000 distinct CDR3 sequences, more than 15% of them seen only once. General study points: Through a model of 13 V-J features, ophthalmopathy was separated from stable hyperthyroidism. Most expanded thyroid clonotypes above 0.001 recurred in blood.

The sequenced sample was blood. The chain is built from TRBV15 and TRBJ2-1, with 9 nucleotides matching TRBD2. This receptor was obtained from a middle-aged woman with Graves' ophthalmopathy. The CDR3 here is CATSRSPGLASNEQFF. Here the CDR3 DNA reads TGTGCCACCAGCAGGAGTCCGGGACTAGCATCCAATGAGCAGTTCTTC.